The T cell receptor (beta chain) under discussion was sequenced for a study of T cell repertoires in cytomegalovirus infection. Study context: Indications of both CMV infection and matching HLA type were provided by public TCR beta signatures. Whole-study results and caveats: Cumulative frequency of public TCR beta families picked out carriers of CMV plus the relevant HLA. HLA-C-restricted CMV-specific TCR beta clonotypes were dominant in the ex vivo response.

TCRdb reanalysed the reads using MiXCR and keeps one entry per CDR3 protein. The sample contains 450,000 to 600,000 distinct CDR3 sequences, 11% of which appear only once. CDR1 is SGHNT and CDR2 is YYREEE in the germline V gene (reference sequence). V lost 3 bases, J lost 5 bases, and 7 bases stayed unmatched. The CDR3 has 15 residues. This clonotype was observed at least ten times. The antigen is undetermined. The sequence was obtained from a human donor in good health (CMV status not recorded). Some clones in this sample may be carry-over from other donors' samples. The chain employs TRBV5-4 and TRBJ2-1; 8 bases are a match to TRBD2. The sequenced sample was PBMCs. The CDR3 loop reads CASSSQAGVNNEQFF. The CDR3 region has the DNA TGTGCCAGCAGCTCTCAAGCGGGAGTAAACAATGAGCAGTTCTTC.